These 11 T cell receptor beta chains share one sample of origin, sequenced in a study of blood T cell repertoires in COVID-19 (dated by TCRdb to 2020 to 2022). The library was built by means of the immunoSEQ multiplex PCR assay. TCRdb holds this immuneACCESS table with in-frame rearrangements only. Some clones are missing; in checked studies, unresolved V genes explain under half, and the rest has no known cause. The sample table contains 50,000 to 60,000 clones; only one count was recorded for over 80% of them. Approximately 7% of the sample is taken by the ten largest. Sequenced: peripheral blood. These receptors came from a man in his 70s with active COVID-19.

The J gene is TRBJ1-1, the V gene TRBV6-2 or TRBV6-3; no definite D call. The CDR3 covers 15 residues. Trimming took off 3 bases at V and 1 base at J, with 12 bases between the two ends. Germline values: CDR1 MNHEY, CDR2 SVGEGT. The CDR3 region is CASSYAEGWNTEAFF. The CDR3 nucleotides are TGTGCCAGCAGTTATGCGGAGGGATGGAACACTGAAGCTTTCTTT.

The chain is built from TRBV7-9 and TRBJ1-5; 8 bases line up with TRBD1. With V trimmed by 5 bases and J by 6 bases, 0 bases remained unmatched. The V gene's germline CDR1 is SEHNR and CDR2 FQNEAQ (reference sequence). This CDR3 contains 12 residues. As DNA, the CDR3 is TGTGCCAGCAGCACAGGGGGTCAGCCCCAGCATTTT. Residues: CASSTGGQPQHF. The complete variable domain, with remaining parts taken from reference TRBV7-9 and TRBJ1-5, reads DTGVSQNPRHKITKRGQNVTFRCDPISEHNRLYWYRQTLGQGPEFLTYFQNEAQLEKSRLLSDRFSAERPKGSFSTLEIQRTEQGDSAMYLCASSTGGQPQHFGDGTRLSIL.

V and J are TRBV28 and TRBJ1-5, with D perhaps matching TRBD1 (5 bases). This CDR3 spans 16 amino acids. V dropped 5 bases and J dropped 6 bases, with 20 bases sitting between them. CDR1 and CDR2 (germline): MDHEN, SYDVKM. CDR3 sequence reads: CASSPSDRGGSQPQHF. The CDR3 coding sequence is TGTGCCAGCAGTCCCTCCGACCGTGGGGGGAGTCAGCCCCAGCATTTT.

The chain employs TRBV30 and TRBJ2-1; TRBD2 agrees at 8 bases. CDR1 and CDR2 (germline): GTSNPN, SVGIG (reference sequence). With 1 base clipped from V and 8 bases from J, the junction kept 7 bases outside the gene matches. This CDR3 has 14 residues. CDR3 amino acids: CAWSGTSTGDEQFF. CDR3 bases: TGTGCCTGGAGTGGGACTAGCACTGGGGATGAGCAGTTCTTC.

This clone was counted once. The chain carries TRBV4-3 and TRBJ2-7; TRBD2 agrees at 9 bases. The CDR3 spans 14 residues. J gave up 7 bases and V 1 base, and 5 bases lay outside the gene matches. Germline lookup yields CDR1 LGHNA and CDR2 YSLEER. CDR3 nucleotide sequence: TGCGCCAGCAGCCAAGGCGTAGCGGGGGTAGAGCAGTACTTC. Its translation is CASSQGVAGVEQYF.

A few counts support this clone. The CDR3 is CASSARGNTEAFF. The CDR3 DNA reads TGTGCCAGCAGTGCACGAGGGAACACTGAAGCTTTCTTT. This sequence joins TRBV6-2 or TRBV6-3 and TRBJ1-1; D uncertain. V was pared by 5 bases and J by 1 base, with 8 bases between. The length of the CDR3 is 13 residues. Germline V gene data show CDR1 as MNHEY and CDR2 as SVGEGT.

The chain combines TRBV28 with TRBJ2-7; 12 nucleotides match TRBD1. Germline CDR1 reads MDHEN; CDR2 reads SYDVKM. This CDR3 spans 15 amino acids. J was trimmed by 3 bases and V by 6 bases; bases with no gene match: 6. The CDR3, as DNA: TGTGCCAGCAGCCCCGGGACAGGGGGCTACTACGAGCAGTACTTC. Translated: CASSPGTGGYYEQYF. Together with reference TRBV28 and TRBJ2-7, the CDR3 gives the full variable domain: DVKVTQSSRYLVKRTGEKVFLECVQDMDHENMFWYRQDPGLGLRLIYFSYDVKMKEKGDIPEGYSVSREKKERFSLILESASTNQTSMYLCASSPGTGGYYEQYFGPGTRLTVT.

This chain links TRBV4-3 with TRBJ2-7; D is perhaps TRBD2 (5 bases). V lost 4 bases, J lost 2 bases, and 21 bases lay in between. The germline gives CDR1 LGHNA, CDR2 YSLEER. The CDR3 runs 17 residues. This CDR3 reads CASSLGGSDDVAYEQYF. CDR3 coding DNA: TGCGCCAGCAGCCTCGGAGGTTCGGACGACGTGGCCTACGAGCAGTACTTC.

This chain links TRBV9 with TRBJ1-1; TRBD1 matches 8 bases. Trimming took 2 bases from V and 4 from J; bases not matched to a gene: 10. The CDR3 totals 16 residues. Germline-derived CDR1 and CDR2 are SGDLS and YYNGEE. Here the CDR3 DNA reads TGTGCCAGCAGCGTCGGACAGGGTGTTCAAGGCACTGAAGCTTTCTTT. It yields the protein CASSVGQGVQGTEAFF.

The rearrangement links TRBV3-1 (or the pseudogene TRBV3-2) to TRBJ1-1, with D possibly being TRBD1 (6 bases). CDR3 length equals 13 residues. With 3 bases removed from V and 1 base from J, the gap between germline ends came to 6 bases. The germline V gene has CDR1 LGHDT and CDR2 YNNKEL (reference sequence). CDR3 region: CASSQTGNTEAFF. CDR3 sequence (DNA): TGTGCCAGCAGCCAGACAGGGAACACTGAAGCTTTCTTT.

The chain employs TRBV25-1 and TRBJ2-1; D is unresolved. Germline lookup yields CDR1 MGHDK and CDR2 SYGVNS. The CDR3 consists of 13 residues. V was trimmed by 4 bases and J by 8 bases, leaving 12 bases between them. Here the CDR3 DNA reads TGTGCCAGCAGTGCCTCGTCTAGACATGAGCAGTTCTTC. Amino acids: CASSASSRHEQFF.